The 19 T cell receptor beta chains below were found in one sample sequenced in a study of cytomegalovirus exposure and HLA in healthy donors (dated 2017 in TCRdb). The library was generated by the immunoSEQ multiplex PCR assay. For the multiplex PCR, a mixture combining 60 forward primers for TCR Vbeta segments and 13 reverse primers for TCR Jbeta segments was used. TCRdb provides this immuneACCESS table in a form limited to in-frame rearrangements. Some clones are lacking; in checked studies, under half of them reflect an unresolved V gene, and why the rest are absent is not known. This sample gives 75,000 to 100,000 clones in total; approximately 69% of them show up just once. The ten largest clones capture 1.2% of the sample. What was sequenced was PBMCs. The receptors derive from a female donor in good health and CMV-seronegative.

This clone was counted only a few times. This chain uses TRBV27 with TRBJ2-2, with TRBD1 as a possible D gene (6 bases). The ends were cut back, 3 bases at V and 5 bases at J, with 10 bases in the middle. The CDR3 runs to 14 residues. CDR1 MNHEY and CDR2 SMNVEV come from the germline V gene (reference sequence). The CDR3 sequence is CASSFHGQTGELFF. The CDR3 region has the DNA TGTGCCAGCAGTTTCCACGGACAGACCGGGGAGCTGTTTTTT.

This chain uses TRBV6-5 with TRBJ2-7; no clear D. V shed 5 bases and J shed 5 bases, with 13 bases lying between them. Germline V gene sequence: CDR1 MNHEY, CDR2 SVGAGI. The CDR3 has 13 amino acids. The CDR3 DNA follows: TGTGCCAGCAGTCCGCCCCCTGGCCACGAGCAGTACTTC. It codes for CASSPPPGHEQYF.

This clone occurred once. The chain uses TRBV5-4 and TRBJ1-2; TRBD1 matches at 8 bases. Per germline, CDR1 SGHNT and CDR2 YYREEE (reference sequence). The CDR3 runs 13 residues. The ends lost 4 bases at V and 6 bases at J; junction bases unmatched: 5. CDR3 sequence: CASSEQGVDGYTF. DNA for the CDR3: TGTGCCAGCAGCGAACAGGGGGTAGATGGCTACACCTTC.

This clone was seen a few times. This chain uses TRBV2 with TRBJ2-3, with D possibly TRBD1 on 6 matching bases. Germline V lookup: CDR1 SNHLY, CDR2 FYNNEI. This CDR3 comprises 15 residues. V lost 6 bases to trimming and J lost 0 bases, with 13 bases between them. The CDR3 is CASRTGYSSTDTQYF. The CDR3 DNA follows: TGTGCCAGCAGGACAGGTTATTCTAGCACAGATACGCAGTATTTT.

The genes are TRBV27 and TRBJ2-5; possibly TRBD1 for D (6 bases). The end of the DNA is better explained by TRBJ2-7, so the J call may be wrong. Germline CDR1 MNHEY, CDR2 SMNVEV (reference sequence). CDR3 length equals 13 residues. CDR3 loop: CASSSGHLYEQYF. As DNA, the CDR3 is TGTGCCAGCAGTTCGGGACACCTCTACGAGCAGTACTTC.

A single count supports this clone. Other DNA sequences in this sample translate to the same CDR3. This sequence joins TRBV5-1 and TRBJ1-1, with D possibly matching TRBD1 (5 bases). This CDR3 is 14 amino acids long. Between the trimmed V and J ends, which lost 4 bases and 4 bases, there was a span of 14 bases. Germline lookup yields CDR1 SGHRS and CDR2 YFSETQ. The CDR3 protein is CASSGGTGGTEAFF. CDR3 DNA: TGCGCCAGCAGCGGGGGGACCGGTGGCACTGAAGCTTTCTTT.

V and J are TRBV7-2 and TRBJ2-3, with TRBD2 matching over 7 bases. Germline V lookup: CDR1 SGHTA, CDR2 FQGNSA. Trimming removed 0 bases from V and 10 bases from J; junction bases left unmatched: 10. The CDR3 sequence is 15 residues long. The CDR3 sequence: CASSLAQGGAGAQYF. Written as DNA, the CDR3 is TGTGCCAGCAGCTTAGCGCAGGGCGGGGCGGGGGCGCAGTATTTT.

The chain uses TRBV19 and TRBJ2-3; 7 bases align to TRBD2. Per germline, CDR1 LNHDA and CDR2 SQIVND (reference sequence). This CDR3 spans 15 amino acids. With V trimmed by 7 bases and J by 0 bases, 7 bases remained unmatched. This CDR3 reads CASTLTGLSTDTQYF. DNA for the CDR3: TGTGCCAGTACACTAACGGGACTAAGCACAGATACGCAGTATTTT.

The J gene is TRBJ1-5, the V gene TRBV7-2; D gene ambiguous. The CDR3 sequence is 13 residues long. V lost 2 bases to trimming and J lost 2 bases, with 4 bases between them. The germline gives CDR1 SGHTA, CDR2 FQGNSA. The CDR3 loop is CASSLRGNQPQHF. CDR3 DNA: TGTGCCAGCAGCTTACGCGGCAATCAGCCCCAGCATTTT.

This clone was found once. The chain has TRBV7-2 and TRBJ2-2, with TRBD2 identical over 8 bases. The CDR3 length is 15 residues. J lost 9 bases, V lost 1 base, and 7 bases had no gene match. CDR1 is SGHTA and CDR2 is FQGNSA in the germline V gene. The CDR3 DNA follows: TGTGCCAGCAGCTTAGTCCTAGCGGGCCACCGGGAGCTGTTTTTT. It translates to CASSLVLAGHRELFF.

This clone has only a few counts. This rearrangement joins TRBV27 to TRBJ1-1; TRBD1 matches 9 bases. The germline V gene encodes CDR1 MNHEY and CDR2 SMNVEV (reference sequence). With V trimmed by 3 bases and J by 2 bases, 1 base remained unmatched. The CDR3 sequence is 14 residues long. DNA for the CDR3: TGTGCCAGCAGTTTGGACAGGGGTAACACTGAAGCTTTCTTT. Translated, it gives CASSLDRGNTEAFF.

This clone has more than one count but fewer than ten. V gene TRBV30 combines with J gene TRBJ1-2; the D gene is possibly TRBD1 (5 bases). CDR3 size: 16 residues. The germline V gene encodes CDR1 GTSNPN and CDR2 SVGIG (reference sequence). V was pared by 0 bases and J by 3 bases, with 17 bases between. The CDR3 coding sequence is TGTGCCTGGAGTGTACAGGACAACGGGGGATACTATGGCTACACCTTC. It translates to CAWSVQDNGGYYGYTF.

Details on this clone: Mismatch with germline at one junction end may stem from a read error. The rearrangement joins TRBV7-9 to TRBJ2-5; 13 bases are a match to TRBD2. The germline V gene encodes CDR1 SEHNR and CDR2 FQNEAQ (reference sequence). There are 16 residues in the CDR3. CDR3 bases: TGTTCCAGCAGCTTAGGACTAGCGGGGGTCCAAGAGACCCAGTACTTC. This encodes CSSSLGLAGVQETQYF.

CDR3 nucleotide sequence: TGTGCCAGCAGTCCTCACAGGGGGCAAAAAGCTTTCTTT. Translating it yields CASSPHRGQKAFF. This rearrangement joins TRBV28 to TRBJ1-1, with TRBD1 identical over 9 bases. The length of the CDR3 is 13 residues. With V trimmed by 5 bases and J by 9 bases, 7 bases remained unmatched. CDR1 is MDHEN, CDR2 SYDVKM, per germline.

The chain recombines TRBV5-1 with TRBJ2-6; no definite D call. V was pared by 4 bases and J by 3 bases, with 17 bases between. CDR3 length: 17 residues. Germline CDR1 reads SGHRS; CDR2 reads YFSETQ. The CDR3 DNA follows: TGCGCCAGCAGCGCAACCCCTCCGGTTGGTGGGGCCAACGTCCTGACTTTC. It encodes CASSATPPVGGANVLTF.

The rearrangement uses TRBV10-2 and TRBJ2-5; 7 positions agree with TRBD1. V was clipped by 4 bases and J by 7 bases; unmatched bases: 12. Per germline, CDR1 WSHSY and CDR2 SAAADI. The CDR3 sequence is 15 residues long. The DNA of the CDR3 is TGCGCCAGCAGTGGGGACAGACTGTACAAAGGGACCCAGTACTTC. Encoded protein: CASSGDRLYKGTQYF.

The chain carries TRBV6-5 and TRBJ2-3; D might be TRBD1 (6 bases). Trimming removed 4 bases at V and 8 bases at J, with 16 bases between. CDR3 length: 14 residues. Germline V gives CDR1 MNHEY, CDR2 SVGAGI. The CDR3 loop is CASSSWDTTSTQYF. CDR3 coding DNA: TGTGCCAGCAGTTCCTGGGACACCACAAGTACGCAGTATTTT.

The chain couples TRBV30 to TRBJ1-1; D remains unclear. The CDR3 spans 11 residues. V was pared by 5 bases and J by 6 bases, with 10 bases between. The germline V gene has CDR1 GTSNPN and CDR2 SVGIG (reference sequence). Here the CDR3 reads CAWLNLAEAFF. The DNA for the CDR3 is TGTGCCTGGCTAAACTTGGCTGAAGCTTTCTTT.

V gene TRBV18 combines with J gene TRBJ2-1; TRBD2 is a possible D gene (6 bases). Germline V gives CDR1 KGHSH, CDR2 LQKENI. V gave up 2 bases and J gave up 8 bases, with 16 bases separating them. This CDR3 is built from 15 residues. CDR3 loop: CASSPTRGGNDEQFF. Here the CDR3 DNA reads TGTGCCAGCTCACCAACAAGGGGCGGGAACGATGAGCAGTTCTTC.